These 28 T cell receptor beta chains were all obtained from the same sample, sequenced in a study of shared clonotypes between healthy human individuals. Here immunoSEQ multiplex PCR was the method, and the copy in TCRdb shows in-frame clones only, minus some. Here the sample spans 850,000 to 1,100,000 clones, roughly 80% being singletons. The sequenced sample consisted of memory CD4+ T cells from PBMCs. Subset given: CD45RA-negative fraction. The source of these receptors is a man between 18 and 35 years old in good health. Some clones in this sample may be carry-over from other donors' samples.

The V call is TRBV20-1, the J call TRBJ2-1; D is unclear. Trimming took 6 bases from V and 8 from J, leaving 8 bases between them. The CDR3 totals 10 residues. In germline, CDR1 is DFQATT, CDR2 SNEGSKA (reference sequence). The CDR3 region has the DNA TGCAGTGCCGAGAGTGATGAGCAGTTCTTC. It codes for CSAESDEQFF.

The chain employs TRBV2 and TRBJ2-2, with a possible D match to TRBD1 (6 bases). CDR3 length: 14 amino acids. Trimming shortened V by 2 bases and J by 5 bases, and 9 bases separated the two germline ends. In germline, CDR1 is SNHLY, CDR2 FYNNEI. The CDR3 bases are TGTGCCAGCAGTGAATCAGGGGCGACCGGGGAGCTGTTTTTT. Translating it yields CASSESGATGELFF.

This clone was counted a few times. J is TRBJ1-2 and V is TRBV27; no clear D gene. CDR1 and CDR2 (germline): MNHEY, SMNVEV (reference sequence). CDR3 length: 15 amino acids. The V and J ends lost 3 bases and 2 bases respectively, with 13 bases between them. The CDR3 reads CASSFGGRGNYGYTF. The CDR3 DNA is TGTGCCAGCAGTTTCGGAGGGAGAGGAAACTATGGCTACACCTTC.

The genes are TRBV7-2 and TRBJ2-1; a weak D match, TRBD2 (5 bases). Germline V lookup: CDR1 SGHTA, CDR2 FQGNSA. Trimming removed 4 bases at V and 5 bases at J, with 12 bases between. The CDR3 is 14 amino acids. The CDR3, as DNA: TGTGCCAGCAGCTCCTACCGGGAAAACAATGAGCAGTTCTTC. Encoded protein: CASSSYRENNEQFF.

The table lists this clone with a few counts. Other DNA variants within this sample encode the same CDR3. V gene TRBV6-5 combines with J gene TRBJ1-2; TRBD1 is a possible D gene (6 bases). V dropped 3 bases and J dropped 8 bases, with 10 bases sitting between them. CDR3 size: 12 residues. Germline loops: CDR1 MNHEY, CDR2 SVGAGI. The CDR3 coding sequence is TGTGCCAGCAGTTATGGGGGGGGCGGCTACACCTTC. Translating gives CASSYGGGGYTF.

The chain combines TRBV5-1 with TRBJ2-3, with D maybe TRBD2 (8 bases). The length of the CDR3 is 14 residues. Germline V gene lookup returns CDR1 SGHRS and CDR2 YFSETQ. The V end lost 7 bases, the J end lost 4 bases, and 16 bases lay between the germline ends. CDR3 in DNA: TGCGCCAGCGGTTCGGGAGGGGGCGCAGATACGCAGTATTTT. Translated: CASGSGGGADTQYF. Supplemented by reference TRBV5-1 and TRBJ2-3, the full variable domain reads KAGVTQTPRYLIKTRGQQVTLSCSPISGHRSVSWYQQTPGQGLQFLFEYFSETQRNKGNFPGRFSGRQFSNSRSEMNVSTLELGDSALYLCASGSGGGADTQYFGPGTRLTVL.

The V and J genes are TRBV27 and TRBJ1-1; weak D call: TRBD1 (5 bases). Germline-derived CDR1 and CDR2 are MNHEY and SMNVEV (reference sequence). The germline V and J ends were trimmed by 5 bases and 8 bases, with 15 bases remaining between them. The CDR3 totals 13 residues. DNA for the CDR3: TGTGCCAGCAGTCGGGGGTCCGGGAGGGAAGCTTTCTTT. This encodes CASSRGSGREAFF.

This chain uses TRBV6-1 with TRBJ2-7, with 9 positions matching TRBD2. The CDR3 consists of 14 residues. The germline CDR1 and CDR2 sequences are MNHNS and SASEGT. The V gene end was trimmed by 7 bases and the J gene end by 6 bases; junction bases not matched to a gene: 10. The CDR3 sequence is CASTMGLAGPEQYF. DNA for the CDR3: TGTGCCAGCACCATGGGACTAGCTGGACCCGAGCAGTACTTC.

The chain uses TRBV30 and TRBJ1-2, with D possibly matching TRBD1 (5 bases). Looked up from germline, CDR1 is GTSNPN and CDR2 is SVGIG (reference sequence). Trimming shortened V by 0 bases and J by 8 bases, and 10 bases separated the two germline ends. The CDR3 is made up of 12 amino acids. The CDR3 protein is CAWSVGGEGYTF. Written as DNA, the CDR3 is TGTGCCTGGAGTGTAGGAGGGGAGGGCTACACCTTC.

This clone has a single count. The chain carries TRBV5-1 and TRBJ1-2; D possibly corresponds to TRBD1 (5 bases). Per germline, CDR1 SGHRS and CDR2 YFSETQ. V lost 0 bases to trimming and J lost 3 bases, with 9 bases between them. The CDR3 contains 14 residues. CDR3 amino acids: CASSLEAGHYGYTF. CDR3 in DNA: TGCGCCAGCAGCTTGGAGGCAGGGCACTATGGCTACACCTTC. The full variable domain, in which reference TRBV5-1 and TRBJ1-2 provide the parts outside the CDR3, is KAGVTQTPRYLIKTRGQQVTLSCSPISGHRSVSWYQQTPGQGLQFLFEYFSETQRNKGNFPGRFSGRQFSNSRSEMNVSTLELGDSALYLCASSLEAGHYGYTFGSGTRLTVV.

The chain uses TRBV10-2 and TRBJ2-1, with D maybe TRBD2 (6 bases). V shed 7 bases and J shed 3 bases, with 10 bases lying between them. The CDR3 runs to 13 residues. The germline V gene has CDR1 WSHSY and CDR2 SAAADI. The CDR3 protein is CASMAGSYNEQFF. CDR3 DNA sequence: TGCGCCAGCATGGCCGGGAGCTACAATGAGCAGTTCTTC.

This sequence joins TRBV18 and TRBJ2-5; D gene ambiguous. Germline V gene sequence: CDR1 KGHSH, CDR2 LQKENI. The V gene lost 3 bases and the J gene lost 1 base, with 12 bases spanning the gap. CDR3 length equals 15 residues. CDR3 in amino acids: CASSPGRMGQETQYF. In nucleotides, the CDR3 is TGTGCCAGCTCACCCGGCAGGATGGGCCAAGAGACCCAGTACTTC.

This clone was observed a few times. A much bigger clone sits one base away, suggesting this may be a read error. J is TRBJ1-2 and V is TRBV2, with 12 bases identical to TRBD1. Germline CDR1 and CDR2: SNHLY and FYNNEI. The CDR3 has 15 residues. The CDR3: CASRRDRGLIYGHTF. CDR3 in DNA: TGTGCCAGCAGGCGGGACAGGGGGCTCATCTATGGCCACACCTTC. Full variable domain (rest looked up from reference TRBV2 and TRBJ1-2): EPEVTQTPSHQVTQMGQEVILRCVPISNHLYFYWYRQILGQKVEFLVSFYNNEISEKSEIFDDQFSVERPDGSNFTLKIRSTKLEDSAMYFCASRRDRGLIYGHTFGSGTRLTVV.

V and J are TRBV4-2 and TRBJ2-3; 10 bases fit TRBD2. In germline, CDR1 is LGHNA, CDR2 YNFKEQ. The CDR3 has 17 amino acids. V trimming: 0 bases; J trimming: 5 bases; junction bases outside the gene matches: 8. The chain's CDR3 is CASSQDGLAGARDTQYF. The CDR3 DNA sequence: TGTGCCAGCAGCCAAGATGGGCTAGCGGGAGCCAGAGATACGCAGTATTTT.

The CDR3, as DNA: TGCGCCAGCAGTGTCGCAACTAATGAAAAACTGTTTTTT. Amino acid sequence: CASSVATNEKLFF. The rearrangement links TRBV10-1 to TRBJ1-4; no clear D. The CDR3 runs 13 residues. Trimming shortened V by 4 bases and J by 0 bases, and 3 bases separated the two germline ends. Germline V gives CDR1 WNHNN, CDR2 SYGVQD (reference sequence).

The chain has TRBV28 and TRBJ2-3; 7 bases match TRBD1. The germline CDR1 and CDR2 sequences are MDHEN and SYDVKM. J was trimmed by 2 bases and V by 3 bases; bases with no gene match: 2. The CDR3 consists of 14 residues. CDR3 coding DNA: TGTGCCAGCAGTTTGGGACAGACCACAGATACGCAGTATTTT. Encoded protein: CASSLGQTTDTQYF.

CDR3 in DNA: TGTGCCAGCAACCGAGGGACAGGGGTTAACTATGGCTACACCTTC. Residues: CASNRGTGVNYGYTF. The chain joins TRBV28 to TRBJ1-2; 10 nucleotides match TRBD1. The CDR3 runs 15 residues. The germline CDR1 and CDR2 sequences are MDHEN and SYDVKM. Trimming at V came to 7 bases and at J to 1 base, leaving 6 bases not matched to a gene.

The V call is TRBV30, the J call TRBJ1-2, with D possibly matching TRBD1 (5 bases). This CDR3 is built from 17 residues. The V end lost 3 bases, the J end lost 5 bases, and 25 bases lay between the germline ends. Germline loops: CDR1 GTSNPN, CDR2 SVGIG (reference sequence). The CDR3 here is CAWRAWGGPRGYYGYTF. The DNA of the CDR3 is TGTGCCTGGAGGGCTTGGGGGGGACCCCGAGGCTATTATGGCTACACCTTC.

This clone was detected once. The rearrangement uses TRBV20-1 and TRBJ2-7; D call uncertain. Germline assignment: CDR1 DFQATT and CDR2 SNEGSKA (reference sequence). Trimming removed 2 bases from V and 7 bases from J, with 6 bases in between. The CDR3 contains 10 residues. The CDR3 DNA sequence: TGCAGTGCTAGATATGGGGAGCAGTACTTC. Protein: CSARYGEQYF.

This clone came up a few times. This chain uses TRBV4-1 with TRBJ2-7; 8 nucleotides line up with TRBD1. The germline CDR1 and CDR2 sequences are MGHRA and YSYEKL. The CDR3 is made up of 15 amino acids. After removal of 2 bases from V and 3 bases from J, the junction contained 6 bases not matched to a gene. Written as DNA, the CDR3 is TGCGCCAGCAGCCAAATCGGGACAGGAAGCTACGAGCAGTACTTC. Its translation: CASSQIGTGSYEQYF.

The gene calls are TRBV5-6 and TRBJ2-4, with 8 bases identical to TRBD1. With V trimmed by 0 bases and J by 4 bases, 9 bases remained unmatched. The V gene's germline CDR1 is SGHDT and CDR2 YYEEEE. The length of the CDR3 is 17 residues. CDR3: CASSLVGVTGDKNIQYF. Written as DNA, the CDR3 is TGTGCCAGCAGCTTGGTAGGGGTGACAGGGGATAAAAACATTCAGTACTTC.

V usage is TRBV30 and J usage is TRBJ2-6; TRBD2 might be the D (5 bases). Per germline, CDR1 GTSNPN and CDR2 SVGIG (reference sequence). The CDR3 length is 18 residues. Trimming removed 3 bases from V and 0 bases from J, with 18 bases in between. The CDR3 bases are TGTGCCTGGAGACGGACGGAGGTGGTCTACTCTGGGGCCAACGTCCTGACTTTC. It translates to CAWRRTEVVYSGANVLTF. Full variable domain (outside the CDR3, taken from reference TRBV30 and TRBJ2-6): SQTIHQWPATLVQPVGSPLSLECTVEGTSNPNLYWYRQAAGRGLQLLFYSVGIGQISSEVPQNLSASRPQDRQFILSSKKLLLSDSGFYLCAWRRTEVVYSGANVLTFGAGSRLTVL.

The rearrangement uses TRBV5-1 and TRBJ2-1; D unclear. V gave up 4 bases and J gave up 7 bases, with 6 bases separating them. Germline assignment: CDR1 SGHRS and CDR2 YFSETQ. The CDR3 totals 11 residues. The CDR3 here is CASSPANEQFF. The CDR3 coding sequence is TGCGCCAGCAGCCCCGCGAATGAGCAGTTCTTC.

The CDR3 coding sequence is TGCGCCAGCAGCCAAGAGCCAGGATCCCTAATGAACACTGAAGCTTTCTTT. Its protein product is CASSQEPGSLMNTEAFF. V is TRBV4-3 and J is TRBJ1-1; no definite D call. The CDR3 extends over 17 amino acids. V lost 0 bases and J lost 0, with 14 bases in between. Germline V CDR1 and CDR2: LGHNA, YSLEER.

This clone was counted a single time. This chain joins TRBV5-4 and TRBJ1-3, with a tentative D call TRBD1 (6 bases). Germline V gene lookup returns CDR1 SGHNT and CDR2 YYREEE (reference sequence). The CDR3 has 14 residues. V shed 4 bases and J shed 2 bases, with 10 bases lying between them. In DNA form, the CDR3 reads TGTGCCAGCAGCCCGAACAGGGCTGGAAACACCATATATTTT. This codes for CASSPNRAGNTIYF.

This clone was detected only a few times. The rearrangement joins TRBV7-9 to TRBJ1-1; D may be TRBD1 (6 bases). V was trimmed by 3 bases and J by 4 bases, leaving 15 bases between them. The CDR3 consists of 15 residues. The V gene's germline CDR1 is SEHNR and CDR2 FQNEAQ (reference sequence). CDR3 DNA: TGTGCCAGCAGCTTGGGCGTGGGGGCCAGCACTGAAGCTTTCTTT. Protein: CASSLGVGASTEAFF.

The V call is TRBV5-4, the J call TRBJ2-5; perhaps TRBD1 as D (5 bases). With 4 bases removed from V and 2 bases from J, the gap between germline ends came to 15 bases. CDR1 and CDR2 (germline): SGHNT, YYREEE (reference sequence). The CDR3 contains 15 residues. The CDR3 nucleotides are TGTGCCAGCAGCCCAAGACAGAGCCTACAAGAGACCCAGTACTTC. It specifies CASSPRQSLQETQYF.

This chain connects TRBV5-1 to TRBJ1-4; D perhaps matches TRBD1 (6 bases). Looked up from germline, CDR1 is SGHRS and CDR2 is YFSETQ. Trimming left V 2 bases short and J 1 base short, with 9 bases between. The CDR3 consists of 15 residues. Here the CDR3 DNA reads TGCGCCAGCAGCTTACAGGGAGTAACTAATGAAAAACTGTTTTTT. Its translation is CASSLQGVTNEKLFF.